This TCR beta chain was captured by sequencing in a study of blood T cell repertoires in COVID-19. This CDR3 has 18 amino acids. The junction had 10 bases not matched to a gene; V was cut back by 1 base and J by 3 bases. The germline V gene encodes CDR1 LGHDT and CDR2 YNNKEL (reference sequence). Profiling relied on immunoSEQ multiplex PCR, and the TCRdb table lists in-frame clones only, not all of them. The data contain 95,000 to 120,000 clones, over 75% of them singletons. This clonotype was obtained from a woman in her sixties or seventies with acute or convalescent COVID-19. The specimen was peripheral blood. The J gene is TRBJ2-2, the V gene TRBV3-1 (or the pseudogene TRBV3-2), with 8 bases fitting TRBD2. As DNA, the CDR3 is TGTGCCAGCAGCCAAGGTCTTGTCGGGGGGGCCGACACCGGGGAGCTGTTTTTT. Translated: CASSQGLVGGADTGELFF.